What follows are 29 T cell receptor beta chains derived from one specimen sequenced in a study of tumor-infiltrating lymphocytes in primary liver carcinoma. Without any cell sorting, 20-30 mg of bulk tissue yielded co-extracted RNA and DNA. cDNA specific to TCR beta was made from 500 to 650 ng of total RNA, with a constant-region primer employed for priming. Slightly modified ARM-PCR with three nested multiplex PCR rounds yielded TCR beta libraries. Researchers ran the first two PCR rounds for roughly 11 cycles each with TRBV1-TRBV30 forward primers and a C-beta reverse primer. TCRdb used MiXCR to reprocess the multiplex PCR reads, holding one entry per CDR3 protein. The repertoire has 150,000 to 200,000 distinct CDR3 sequences, roughly 80% of them found once; the top ten carry around 18%. Sequenced input: tumor tissue from primary liver carcinoma. These TCRs come from a man in his forties with primary liver carcinoma and hepatitis B virus infection.

Points on this clonotype: This CDR3 fails to terminate in the conserved phenylalanine or tryptophan, so it likely reflects a read error. The chain uses TRBV4-2 and TRBJ2-1, with D perhaps TRBD2 (5 bases). With 4 bases removed from V and 4 bases from J, the gap between germline ends came to 14 bases. The length of the CDR3 is 15 residues. CDR1 is LGHNA and CDR2 is YNFKEQ in the germline V gene. The CDR3 bases are TGTGCCAGCAGCCGAGCGATTAGCGAGTACAATGAGCAGTTCTTA. As protein: CASSRAISEYNEQFL.

This clonotype was observed a single time. At one end, the junction sequence differs from germline, possibly due to a read error. This chain joins TRBV6-1 and TRBJ1-5; TRBD1 agrees at 8 bases. The CDR3 length is 15 residues. In germline, CDR1 is MNHNS, CDR2 SASEGT. The CDR3 bases are TGTGCCAACAGTGATCCTGGACAGGGAAATCAGCCCCAGCATTTT. Translation gives CANSDPGQGNQPQHF.

A note on this clonotype: Likely a read error: the CDR3 ends without its conserved phenylalanine or tryptophan. The CDR3 protein is CSVDPGGAETQFI. The CDR3 bases are TGCAGCGTTGATCCAGGGGGCGCGGAGACCCAGTTCATC. The chain recombines TRBV29-1 with TRBJ2-5; TRBD1 matches 8 bases. Near its end, the DNA agrees better with TRBJ2-1, so the J call may be wrong. This CDR3 spans 13 amino acids. In germline, CDR1 is SQVTM, CDR2 ANQGSEA.

V gene TRBV5-4 combines with J gene TRBJ2-1, with D hard to call. Germline-derived CDR1 and CDR2 are SGHNT and YYREEE (reference sequence). Trimming pared 7 bases from V and 4 bases from J, leaving 21 bases between. This CDR3 is built from 16 residues. The CDR3 coding sequence is TGTGCCAGCGCCATGGCGAGTGGGAAGGGTTACAATGAGCAGTTCTTC. Protein: CASAMASGKGYNEQFF.

With regard to this clonotype: At one end, the junction sequence differs from germline, possibly due to a read error. The chain is built from TRBV6-1 and TRBJ2-6, with 11 bases matching TRBD1. The CDR3 spans 16 residues. Looked up from germline, CDR1 is MNHNS and CDR2 is SASEGT. CDR3 sequence reads: CAGTGTGGVGANVLTF. CDR3 bases: TGTGCCGGTACCGGGACAGGGGGTGTTGGGGCCAACGTCCTGACATTC.

To note about this clonotype: Given a much more abundant clone one base away, this may be a read error. This rearrangement joins TRBV30 to TRBJ2-7; TRBD1 matches at 7 bases. Germline V gene sequence: CDR1 GTSNPN, CDR2 SVGIG (reference sequence). The CDR3 length is 13 residues. CDR3 DNA: TGTACCTGGACCGGGACAGACGAATACGAGCAGTACTTC. Translated: CTWTGTDEYEQYF.

About this clonotype: The CDR3 carries no conserved terminal phenylalanine or tryptophan, so it likely arises from a read error. This chain links TRBV5-4 with TRBJ2-1; 8 bases match TRBD2. Losses at the gene ends were 9 bases for V and 6 bases for J; bases not matched to a gene: 8. The germline gives CDR1 SGHNT, CDR2 YYREEE (reference sequence). The length of the CDR3 is 13 residues. As DNA, the CDR3 is TGTGCCACGACTAGCGCGAGACCCAATGAGCAGTTCTTA. Translated: CATTSARPNEQFL.

As concerns this clonotype: A much larger clonotype is one base distant, so this may be a read error. This chain joins TRBV28 and TRBJ1-3; 7 bases map to TRBD1. The CDR3 runs 17 residues. Germline CDR1 and CDR2: MDHEN and SYDVKM. The CDR3 coding sequence is TGTGACAGCAGTCTCATCCTGGGACAGACTTCTGGAAACACCATATATTTT. It is translated as CDSSLILGQTSGNTIYF.

In regard to this clonotype: Sequence at one end of the junction differs from germline and may be a read error. The chain recombines TRBV11-2 with TRBJ2-7; 7 nucleotides line up with TRBD2. The CDR3 spans 15 residues. Germline lookup yields CDR1 SGHAT and CDR2 FQNNGV. The CDR3 DNA is TGTGCTAGCAACTTAGGACTAGGACGGTCCTACGATCAGTACTTC. Its protein is CASNLGLGRSYDQYF.

To note about this clonotype: The junction differs from germline at one of its ends, possibly a read error. CDR3 region: CSSSQASGNNNEQFF. CDR3 sequence (DNA): TGTTCCAGCAGCCAGGCTAGCGGGAACAACAATGAGCAGTTCTTC. The chain has TRBV11-2 and TRBJ2-1, with TRBD2 identical over 9 bases. Looked up from germline, CDR1 is SGHAT and CDR2 is FQNNGV. The CDR3 totals 15 residues.

Concerning this clonotype: Compared with germline, one end of the junction differs, possibly owing to a read error. This chain joins TRBV10-2 and TRBJ2-3; weak D call: TRBD2 (6 bases). CDR3 length equals 13 residues. In germline, CDR1 is WSHSY, CDR2 SAAADI. CDR3 nucleotide sequence: TGCGCCGGCAGTGTTCTCTCTAGCGAAGCGCAATATTTT. Translated: CAGSVLSSEAQYF.

V is TRBV11-2 and J is TRBJ1-6; 8 bases fit TRBD1. CDR1 is SGHAT, CDR2 FQNNGV, per germline. V lost 5 bases, J lost 15 bases, and 15 bases stayed unmatched. The CDR3 is 15 residues long. The CDR3 bases are TGTGCCAGCAGCCGCGAGGACAGGGCCTATTTACGCCTCCACTTT. Amino acid sequence: CASSREDRAYLRLHF. Full variable domain (missing parts from reference TRBV11-2 and TRBJ1-6): EAGVAQSPRYKIIEKRQSVAFWCNPISGHATLYWYQQILGQGPKLLIQFQNNGVVDDSQLPKDRFSAERLKGVDSTLKIQPAKLEDSAVYLCASSREDRAYLRLHFGNGTRLTVT.

To note about this clonotype: A junction boundary mismatches the germline segment, possibly from a read error. CDR3 loop: CANSFLDTGELFF. DNA for the CDR3: TGTGCCAACAGCTTTTTGGACACCGGGGAGCTATTTTTT. The rearrangement links TRBV11-1 to TRBJ2-2; D may correspond to TRBD1 or TRBD2 (5 bases each). This CDR3 region has 13 residues. Germline-derived CDR1 and CDR2 are SGHAT and FQDESV (reference sequence).

As regards this clonotype: The CDR3 does not end in the conserved phenylalanine or tryptophan, so this is likely a read error. The chain employs TRBV5-4 and TRBJ2-5; TRBD1 aligns across 9 bases. Germline V gives CDR1 SGHNT, CDR2 YYREEE (reference sequence). The CDR3 has 15 residues. The V segment lost 4 bases and the J segment 5 bases; nucleotides outside the gene matches: 9. CDR3 sequence reads: CASSPMDRGGETQYL. CDR3 in DNA: TGTGCCAGCAGCCCTATGGACAGGGGAGGGGAGACCCAGTACTTA.

Turning to this clonotype: Here the CDR3 omits its conserved ending phenylalanine or tryptophan, so a read error is the likely source. The DNA is omitted, as the CDR3 cannot be located on it reliably, and the CDR3 follows TCRdb's listing. This sequence joins TRBV4-2 and TRBJ2-7; TRBD1, the D gene given by the table, was not confirmed from the DNA. Counting both end residues, the CDR3 totals 14 amino acids. The germline V gene encodes CDR1 LGHNA and CDR2 YNFKEQ. The CDR3 here is CARSQDRGGHEHYI.

A word on this clonotype: At one end the junction does not follow the germline gene, possibly because of a read error. The chain recombines TRBV12-3 or TRBV12-4 with TRBJ1-1; D remains ambiguous. The CDR3 totals 13 residues. CDR3 in amino acids: CDSSRGGRTEAFF. CDR3 sequence (DNA): TGTGACAGCAGTCGGGGAGGTCGCACTGAAGCTTTCTTT.

The chain recombines TRBV5-1 with TRBJ1-1; perhaps TRBD1 as D (6 bases). V lost 8 bases and J 5 bases, leaving 19 bases between the germline ends. The length of the CDR3 is 14 residues. Germline CDR1 and CDR2: SGHRS and YFSETQ. The DNA for the CDR3 is TGCGCCAGGACCCAAGGGGGTGCATATACTGAAGCTTTCTTT. Encoded protein: CARTQGGAYTEAFF.

About this clonotype: Lacking the conserved final phenylalanine or tryptophan, this CDR3 likely reflects a read error. J is TRBJ1-5 and V is TRBV12-3 or TRBV12-4; D could derive from TRBD1 or TRBD2 (5 bases each). The better agreement between TRBJ2-3 and the DNA end casts doubt on the J call. This CDR3 region has 12 residues. The chain's CDR3 is CASSLGDQPQYL. CDR3 DNA: TGTGCCAGCAGTTTGGGGGATCAGCCCCAGTATTTA.

The CDR3 nucleotides read TGCAGGGCTGTGGACGCACCCGGCGAGCAGTACTTC. Translation: CRAVDAPGEQYF. The chain has TRBV29-1 and TRBJ2-7; D is uncertain. Germline V gene data show CDR1 as SQVTM and CDR2 as ANQGSEA. This CDR3 contains 12 residues.

The gene calls are TRBV29-1 and TRBJ2-7; the D gene is possibly TRBD1 (5 bases). CDR1 and CDR2 from the germline V gene are SQVTM and ANQGSEA. The CDR3 loop spans 12 amino acids. V lost 6 bases and J lost 9, with 18 bases in between. The CDR3 protein is CSVTSNGARQYF. The CDR3 region has the DNA TGCAGCGTCACGTCGAATGGGGCTCGGCAGTACTTC.

In the case of this clonotype: The CDR3 carries no conserved terminal phenylalanine or tryptophan, so it likely arises from a read error. V usage is TRBV7-3 and J usage is TRBJ2-7; no definite D call. Per the germline V gene, CDR1 is SGHTA and CDR2 is FQGTGA. Trimming removed 5 bases from V and 3 bases from J, with 11 bases in between. This CDR3 contains 13 residues. The CDR3 is CASSPSPSYEQYL. In DNA, the CDR3 is TGTGCCAGCAGCCCGTCCCCTAGCTACGAGCAGTACCTC.

Worth noting for this clonotype: Compared with germline, one end of the junction differs, possibly owing to a read error. V and J are TRBV4-3 and TRBJ2-7; the D gene could be TRBD1 or TRBD2 (6 bases each). Germline CDR1 reads LGHNA; CDR2 reads YSLEER. The length of the CDR3 is 15 residues. CDR3 nucleotide sequence: TGCGCCAGCAGCCAAAATAGGGGGGTGGGAGACGAGGAGTACTTC. Protein: CASSQNRGVGDEEYF.

For this clonotype: Just one base apart from a much larger clone, this may be a read error. The J gene is TRBJ2-5, the V gene TRBV5-1; possibly TRBD1 or TRBD2 for D (6 bases each). CDR1 and CDR2 from the germline V gene are SGHRS and YFSETQ. There are 15 residues in the CDR3. The CDR3 is CASSLETGRIETRYF. The CDR3 DNA reads TGCGCCAGCAGCTTGGAAACAGGGAGGATTGAGACCCGGTACTTC.

A note on this clonotype: An end of the junction differs from the germline gene, which may be a read error. This chain connects TRBV5-1 to TRBJ1-5; TRBD2 is a possible D gene (6 bases). The end of the DNA aligns better with TRBJ2-3, so the J call may be wrong. The CDR3 length is 14 residues. Germline-derived CDR1 and CDR2 are SGHRS and YFSETQ. The CDR3 sequence is CASRLDAGNQPQYF. The CDR3 nucleotides are TGCGCCAGCAGATTGGACGCGGGGAATCAGCCCCAGTATTTT.

The chain employs TRBV4-2 and TRBJ2-2; D remains unclear. The CDR3 has 14 residues. Germline CDR1 and CDR2: LGHNA and YNFKEQ. The CDR3 spells CDSSQGQVGGELFF. CDR3 nucleotide sequence: TGTGACAGTAGCCAAGGTCAGGTGGGAGGGGAGCTGTTTTTT.

As concerns this clonotype: No conserved phenylalanine or tryptophan is present at the end of the CDR3, so a read error is the likely explanation. The chain couples TRBV29-1 to TRBJ2-3; D uncertain. The CDR3 sequence is 14 residues long. Germline V gene data show CDR1 as SQVTM and CDR2 as ANQGSEA. The V end was cut by 3 bases, the J end by 6 bases, with 16 bases between. The CDR3 DNA sequence: TGCAGCGTTGACAGGACGGCCATAGGGGATACGCAGTATTCT. Its protein is CSVDRTAIGDTQYS.

This chain joins TRBV29-1 and TRBJ1-1; a possible D gene is TRBD1 (6 bases). Trimming took off 7 bases at V and 7 bases at J, with 22 bases between the two ends. CDR3 length: 14 amino acids. Germline V lookup: CDR1 SQVTM, CDR2 ANQGSEA. CDR3 nucleotide sequence: TGCAGCGATCTACTCCACCAGGGGAGGAGTGAAGCTTTCTTT. It specifies CSDLLHQGRSEAFF.

The chain has TRBV29-1 and TRBJ2-7; 9 bases agree with TRBD1. This CDR3 has 13 amino acids. CDR1 and CDR2 (germline): SQVTM, ANQGSEA. The CDR3, as DNA: TGCTGCCCCGGGACAGGGACATCCTACGAGCAGTACTTC. This encodes CCPGTGTSYEQYF.

This chain joins TRBV11-1 and TRBJ2-1, with D possibly TRBD2 on 5 matching bases. The germline CDR1 and CDR2 sequences are SGHAT and FQDESV (reference sequence). The V end was cut by 2 bases, the J end by 5 bases, with 22 bases between. This CDR3 comprises 18 residues. CDR3 in DNA: TGTGCCAGCAGCTTATACCGCTCCGTGAGAGGGTCCAACAATGAGCAGTTCTTC. Translated: CASSLYRSVRGSNNEQFF.